This T cell receptor beta chain was captured by sequencing in a study of cytomegalovirus exposure and HLA in healthy donors listed by TCRdb under 2017. For the study in its entirety: An earlier analysis of roughly 630 of the donors reported about 250 Gb of sequence data and some 120 million unique TCR beta sequences from roughly 200 million T cells. An early release covering roughly 600 HLA-typed donors comprised approximately 300 gigabases of sequencing data and tens of millions of unique TCR sequences. Of the roughly 390 genotyped donors, roughly 80% were placed in the genetic ancestry cluster associated with self-reported Caucasian donors. The study aimed to test whether cataloging public T cell receptors could reveal signatures of past pathogen exposure. The T cell repertoires of some 700 subjects were profiled by immunosequencing and related to cytomegalovirus serostatus. Along with the roughly 700-subject first cohort, a separate validation cohort of 120 different subjects was used. To predict cytomegalovirus infection status, the study brought together high-throughput TCR immunosequencing, statistical association of individual TCRs with disease status, and machine learning. A later analysis re-examined previously published TCR beta repertoires from around 670 donors and added high-resolution HLA genotyping to investigate patterns of TCR occurrence. The later analysis used no new phenotypic data to find candidate immune exposures, relying instead on TCR beta sequences and their occurrence across donors. An earlier analysis of roughly 600 of the donors used high-throughput TCR beta sequencing to judge whether each TCR beta V gene segment behaved as functional or pseudogenic. Donor age, sex, ethnicity and CMV serostatus were compiled together with the repertoire data. A later genetic analysis used genome-wide SNP genotypes for about 65% of the 666 donors, treating that subset as a discovery cohort. Every discovery cohort repertoire had been produced on one sequencing platform. Class I and class II HLA loci were covered by the typing at four-digit resolution. Typing coverage differed by locus: A, B, C, DRB1 and DQB1 were typed in about 629-640 donors, DQA1 in 500 to 550, DPA1 in over 600, and DPB1 in roughly 450. Because of strong linkage in the cohort, four to six DR-DQ haplotypes were treated as single units for association and clustering. Among 300 to 500 genotyped donors of the cohort, an average of around 250,000 unique TCR beta nucleotide sequences was sequenced per donor, of which approximately 18% were non-productive.

Library method: the immunoSEQ multiplex PCR assay. For the multiplex PCR, a mixture combining 60 forward primers for TCR Vbeta segments and 13 reverse primers for TCR Jbeta segments was used. The CDR3 region of rearranged TCR beta genes was amplified from genomic DNA with a multiplex PCR assay. On the Illumina HiSeq System, the amplified TCR beta libraries were sequenced as 87-base-pair reads. Under the source paper's analysis protocol: In a later analysis, 80 million or so unique TCR beta chains were counted across the 500 to 850 repertoires, and around 11 million of these chains were shared by at least two donors. To remove PCR and sequencing errors, raw reads were error-corrected and collapsed into unique sequences using a nearest-neighbor algorithm that merged closely related sequences. CDR3 sequences were aligned to IMGT reference sequences to assign V, D and J gene segments. For a sequence to be retained, a match of at least six nucleotides to both a V gene segment and a J gene segment was required. Rearrangements were called productive when the CDR3 lacked stop codons and stayed in frame with V and J; all others were non-productive. CDR3 was defined according to IMGT convention as the region running from the second conserved V-encoded cysteine to the conserved J-encoded phenylalanine. Sequences without an unambiguous match to a single V gene segment were excluded from the earlier analysis of about 600 of the donors. In an earlier analysis of 500 to 750 of the donors, V segments were called functional above 56.7% productive rearrangements and were called segregating when the between-donor standard deviation exceeded 5%. A statistical classification framework was built to diagnose cytomegalovirus status from the catalog of TCR beta chain sequences. In a later analysis, TCR nucleotide sequences were compared against IMGT/GENE-DB human TR gene sequences so that V and J genes could be assigned. Using the TCRdist pipeline, a later analysis assigned CDR3 sequences along with most-parsimonious VDJ recombination scenarios. In a later analysis, each TCR beta chain was defined by its CDR3 amino acid sequence together with its V-gene family, and reads without a unique V-gene family were excluded. In a later analysis, several hundred highly shared, low-generation-probability nucleotide sequences were removed to address suspected cross-contamination and a sequencing artifact. A later analysis calculated a clonal expansion index for each public chain from normalized within-repertoire ranks of inferred template counts. In a later analysis, generation probabilities were computed with a VDJ recombination model fitted to out-of-frame rearrangements, and the resulting probabilities were checked against IGoR. A later analysis scored TCR-TCR, TCR-HLA and TCR-CMV co-occurrence with hypergeometric tests, applying a repertoire-size bias correction to TCR pairs. False discovery rates were estimated in a later analysis by permuting HLA or CMV assignments 20 times. In a later analysis, co-occurring TCRs were grouped with DBSCAN, and TCRdist sequence similarity was added when clustering was performed within HLA-allele-positive subsets. For co-occurrence clustering, repertoires with fewer than 30,000 or more than 120,000 public chains were excluded, along with four or five repertoires with anomalous nucleotide sharing. Drawn from immuneACCESS, this table holds only the in-frame rearrangements with V and J called that TCRdb kept. Clones are partly lost; checked studies trace under half to an unresolved V gene and leave the rest unexplained. V, J and clone size are taken as reported in that table, and D and trimming were inferred from the DNA itself. Present in this sample are around 230,000 clones, around 78% of which were seen just once. 0.4% to 0.6% of the sample is held by the ten biggest clonotypes.

This clone has only one observation. The antigen this receptor binds is unknown. The sample holds no much larger clone one base away, and base qualities are not on file. From the germline V gene (reference sequence), CDR1 is GTSNPN and CDR2 is SVGIG. The CDR3 contains 13 residues, cysteine and phenylalanine counted. Kept here is only the CDR3 DNA, which spans 39 bases and is read in frame from base 1. The trim is 1 base for V and 8 bases for J, with a gap of 14 bases between the germline ends. What the study reported, not specific to this receptor: According to a later analysis, TCR association rates differed among HLA loci, with DRB1 alleles showing the most associated TCRs and HLA-C alleles showing the fewest. Three of the identified cytomegalovirus-associated TCR beta chains were confirmed in vitro to be specific for cytomegalovirus antigens. Because counts were too low, seventeen rarely observed V segments, including chromosome 9 orphons, were excluded from the earlier analysis of several hundred of the donors. The 87-base-pair reads could not distinguish some IMGT-functional V segments, including TRBV6-2 and TRBV6-3, so those segments were excluded. In an earlier analysis of over 550 of the donors, most TCR beta V segments were observed in productive rearrangements about 87% or about 30% of the time, broadly matching IMGT annotations. The cohort was sequenced for TCR beta chains only, and without alpha or paired-chain data the features that could be detected were limited. A later analysis found that HLA-associated TCR beta chains were more clonally expanded and had lower generation probabilities than equally common non-associated chains. The authors suggested that the approach could potentially be extended to other disease states and immunological phenotypes. Assigning TCR associations to individual alleles was difficult when HLA alleles, especially DR and DQ, strongly co-occurred. The classifier was reported to diagnose cytomegalovirus status with high specificity and sensitivity in both the original and validation cohorts. Linkage disequilibrium might explain the correlated functional status among segregating V segments, but an unknown experimental factor could not be excluded. While some public TCRs were present in many individuals, most TCR sequences turned up only very rarely across donors. A further reported finding was that TCR beta sequences accurately predicted the HLA-A and HLA-B alleles for most subjects in the first cohort. Most CMV-associated TCR beta chains appeared to be HLA-restricted in a later analysis, and the HLA associations seemed to be driven largely by CMV exposure. A later analysis associated 16,951 TCR beta sequences with specific HLA alleles at a false discovery rate of 0.05. The only immune exposure information available for the cohort was CMV serostatus. The sequencing pipeline was judged likely to have produced a cluster of highly shared sequence variants as a technical artifact. Because some donors lacked HLA typing at each locus, the association tests relied only on the typed subset. A total of about 180 TCR beta chains were listed by the study as associated with cytomegalovirus. Sequencing depth was assumed to be roughly uniform across donors in the presence/absence analyses, though that assumption may not hold. In a later genetic analysis, a missense DCLRE1C variant was associated with V-gene and J-gene trimming of TCR beta chains, and the association was replicated in an independent cohort. Compared with the roughly 600-donor mean, donors in an Asian-associated ancestry cluster had fewer N-insertions in productive TCRs, according to a later genetic analysis. Several of the top co-occurrence clusters appeared to be linked to parvovirus B19, influenza, CMV and Epstein-Barr virus, according to a later analysis.

In total, 630 or so healthy bone marrow donors made up the cohort. At the time of sampling, every cohort member was nominally healthy, though immune exposures that went unrecorded were likely present. The donor was CMV seronegative and was included in the group of a few hundred seronegative cohort members. A peripheral blood sample was provided by each donor, and peripheral blood mononuclear cells were used for TCR beta sequencing. The Qiagen DNeasy Blood Extraction Kit was used to extract genomic DNA from the blood cell samples. The clonotype comes from a boy aged 10-17 years in good health and CMV-seronegative. Input material: PBMCs. The sequence is built from TRBV30 and TRBJ1-2; no D gene call is confident. The CDR3 region has the sequence CAWSGFGSGGYTF. The DNA reads as follows: TGTGCCTGGAGTGGATTCGGGTCGGGGGGCTACACCTTC. The entire variable domain, with the stretches around the CDR3 drawn from the reference TRBV30 and TRBJ1-2 proteins, is SQTIHQWPATLVQPVGSPLSLECTVEGTSNPNLYWYRQAAGRGLQLLFYSVGIGQISSEVPQNLSASRPQDRQFILSSKKLLLSDSGFYLCAWSGFGSGGYTFGSGTRLTVV.